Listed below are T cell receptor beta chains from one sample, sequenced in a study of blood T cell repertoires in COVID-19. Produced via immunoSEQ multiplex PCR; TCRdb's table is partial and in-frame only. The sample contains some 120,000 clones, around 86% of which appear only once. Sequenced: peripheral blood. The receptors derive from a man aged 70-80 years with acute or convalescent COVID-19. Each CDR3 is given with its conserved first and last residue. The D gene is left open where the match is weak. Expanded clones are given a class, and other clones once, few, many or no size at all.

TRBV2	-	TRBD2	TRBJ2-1	TGTGCCAGCAGAGCTGCGGGGGGGCTCTACAATGAGCAGTTCTTC	CASRAAGGLYNEQFF
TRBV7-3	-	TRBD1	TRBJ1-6	TGTGCCAGCAGCCTAACGCCGGGACAGGATGATTCACCCCTCCACTTT	CASSLTPGQDDSPLHF
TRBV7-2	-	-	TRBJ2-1	TGTGCCAGCAGCTTACTCGTGTCGGAACTAGGCTCCTACAATGAGCAGTTCTTC	CASSLLVSELGSYNEQFF
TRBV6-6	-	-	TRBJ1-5	TGTGCCAGCAGCGAAACGGGGTATCAGCCCCAGCATTTT	CASSETGYQPQHF
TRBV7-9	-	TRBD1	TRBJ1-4	TGTGCCAGCAGCCTCGGACAGGGGTGGGAAAAACTGTTTTTT	CASSLGQGWEKLFF
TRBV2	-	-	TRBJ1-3	TGTGCCAGCAGTGACACCGTTCCCAGATCTGGAAACACCATATATTTT	CASSDTVPRSGNTIYF
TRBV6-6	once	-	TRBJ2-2	TGTGCCAGCACCCTAGGGGGGAGCGGGGCCACCGGGGAGCTGTTTTTT	CASTLGGSGATGELFF
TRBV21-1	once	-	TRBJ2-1	TGTGCCAGCAGCAAAGTAGGAGAGCGGGAGCCGACCTACAATGAGCAGTTCTTC	CASSKVGEREPTYNEQFF
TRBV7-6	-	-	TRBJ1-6	TGTGCCAGCAGCTTAAGGCAGGGGAATAATTCACCCCTCCACTTT	CASSLRQGNNSPLHF
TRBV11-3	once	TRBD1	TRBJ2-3	TGTGCCAGCAGCTCAACCTTCTCGGGACAGGGGCCAGATACGCAGTATTTT	CASSSTFSGQGPDTQYF
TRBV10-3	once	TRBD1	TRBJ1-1	TGTGCCATCAGTAAGGGACAGGGGTCTCCTGAAGCTTTCTTT	CAISKGQGSPEAFF
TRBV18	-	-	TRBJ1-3	TGTGCCAGCTCACCAGGGGCAGGGGTTGGAAACACCATATATTTT	CASSPGAGVGNTIYF
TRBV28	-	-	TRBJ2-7	TGTGCCAGCAGTTCCCCCGACGAGCAGTACTTC	CASSSPDEQYF
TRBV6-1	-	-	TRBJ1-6	TGTGCCAGCCTCTCACGGTCCTATAATTCACCCCTCCACTTT	CASLSRSYNSPLHF
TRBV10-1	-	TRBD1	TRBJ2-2	TGCGCCAGCCGGGGACAGGGGAACGGGGAGCTGTTTTTT	CASRGQGNGELFF
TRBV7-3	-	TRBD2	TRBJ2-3	TGTGCCAGCAGTCGATGGGGGACTAATCATTCTCCCGATACGCAGTATTTT	CASSRWGTNHSPDTQYF
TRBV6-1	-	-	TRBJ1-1	TGTGCCAGCAGTGAAGACATTGGGAGGGGGTGGACGCGGGTAGCTTTCTTT	CASSEDIGRGWTRVAFF
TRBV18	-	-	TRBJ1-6	TGTGCCAGCTCACCACAGTACAATAATTCACCCCTCCACTTT	CASSPQYNNSPLHF
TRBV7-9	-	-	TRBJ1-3	TGTGCCAGCAGTCGTCAGGAAAACTCTGGAAACACCATATATTTT	CASSRQENSGNTIYF
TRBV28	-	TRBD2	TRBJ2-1	TGTGCCAGCAGTTTAGGGGGACTAGCGGGAGGGTCCAATGAGCAGTTCTTC	CASSLGGLAGGSNEQFF
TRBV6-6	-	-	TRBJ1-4	TGTGCCAGCAGTTTTGGGCGGGAAGGGGTAAAACTGTTTTTT	CASSFGREGVKLFF
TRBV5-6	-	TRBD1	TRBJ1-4	TGTGCCAGCAGCTTGAAGGCCGGGACAGCGATTAATGAAAAACTGTTTTTT	CASSLKAGTAINEKLFF
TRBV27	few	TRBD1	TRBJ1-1	TGTGCCAGCACCCCCGGGACAGGGTATAACACTGAAGCTTTCTTT	CASTPGTGYNTEAFF
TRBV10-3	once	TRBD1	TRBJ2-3	TGTGCCATCAGACCGGGACAGCATTATGGGGATACGCAGTATTTT	CAIRPGQHYGDTQYF
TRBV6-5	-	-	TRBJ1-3	TGTGCCAGCCGACAGCGCTCTGGAAACACCATATATTTT	CASRQRSGNTIYF
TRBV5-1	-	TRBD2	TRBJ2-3	TGCGCCAGCAGCCCATGGCGGGAGGGCCAGTATTACCTAGGCACAGATACGCAGTATTTT	CASSPWREGQYYLGTDTQYF
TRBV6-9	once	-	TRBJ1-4	TGTGCCAGCAGTTACTTCCTAGGACTGTTTTTT	CASSYFLGLFF
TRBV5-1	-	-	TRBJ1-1	TGCGCCAGCAGCTTGGGAGGGAACACTGAAGCTTTCTTT	CASSLGGNTEAFF
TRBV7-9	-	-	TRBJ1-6	TGTGCCAGCAGCCACAGTAATTCACCCCTCCACTTT	CASSHSNSPLHF